In its sample, the clone carrying this TCR beta chain was seen many times. The antigen remains unidentified. These data originate in a study of T cells in Graves' hyperthyroidism and ophthalmopathy. Study conclusions and caveats: Ophthalmopathy and stable hyperthyroidism were told apart by a 13 V-J model. In blood, most of the thyroid clonotypes expanded above 0.001 were also present.

Amplification yielded TCR beta CDR3 regions, with RNA transcripts as the source. TCR CDR3 regions were first amplified by RT-PCR with HTBI primers. Using its own MiXCR run on the multiplex PCR reads, TCRdb lists one record per CDR3 protein. The profile shows about 400,000 distinct CDR3 sequences, 15% to 19% of them singletons. Diagnoses were established using clinical symptoms, serum thyroxine and TRAb, thyroid ultrasound and orbital computed tomography. The sample of blood was obtained at first hyperthyroidism diagnosis (before any ophthalmopathy symptoms). This CDR3 region has 16 residues. The V end lost 6 bases, the J end lost 4 bases, and 18 bases lay between the germline ends. The germline V gene encodes CDR1 MDHEN and CDR2 SYDVKM.

The receptor comes from a woman between 18 and 30 years old with Graves' hyperthyroidism that later progressed to Graves' ophthalmopathy. The sample taken for sequencing was blood. The V call is TRBV28, the J call TRBJ2-2; D might be TRBD1 (6 bases). CDR3 bases: TGTGCCAGCAGATTCCTCGGGCAGGGGTTCACCGGGGAGCTGTTTTTT. It codes for CASRFLGQGFTGELFF.